These 28 T cell receptor beta chains came from one sample sequenced in a study of blood T cell repertoires in COVID-19. Measured with immunoSEQ multiplex PCR; TCRdb has only the in-frame clones, and not every one. The sample has roughly 41,000 clones; approximately 90% are singletons. What was sequenced was PBMCs or T cells enriched from blood (not recorded which). These receptors were obtained from a woman between 45 and 65 years old who had recovered from COVID-19.

This chain joins TRBV28 and TRBJ1-1, with 7 nucleotides matching TRBD1. Losses at the gene ends were 8 bases for V and 1 base for J; bases not matched to a gene: 7. CDR3 length: 14 residues. Germline V gene data show CDR1 as MDHEN and CDR2 as SYDVKM. Here the CDR3 DNA reads TGTGCCAGCCGTAACAGGGGCCCGAACACTGAAGCTTTCTTT. Protein product: CASRNRGPNTEAFF.

The genes are TRBV7-2 and TRBJ2-7, with D possibly TRBD1 on 5 matching bases. Trimming cost V 1 base and J 0 bases, with 13 bases left between them. There are 16 residues in the CDR3. CDR1 SGHTA and CDR2 FQGNSA come from the germline V gene. This CDR3 is CASSLGSRASSYEQYF. The CDR3 nucleotides are TGTGCCAGCAGCTTAGGTAGCAGGGCGAGCTCCTACGAGCAGTACTTC.

CDR3 nucleotide sequence: TGTGCCAGCAGCCACGAAAAGACTAGCGGGGCATACAATGAGCAGTTCTTC. Amino acid sequence: CASSHEKTSGAYNEQFF. This chain uses TRBV4-2 with TRBJ2-1; TRBD2 matches at 11 bases. The junction had 8 bases not matched to a gene; V was cut back by 3 bases and J by 4 bases. The germline V gene encodes CDR1 LGHNA and CDR2 YNFKEQ. The CDR3 loop spans 17 amino acids.

J is TRBJ2-1 and V is TRBV27, with 12 bases identical to TRBD2. The germline CDR1 and CDR2 sequences are MNHEY and SMNVEV (reference sequence). The CDR3 length is 14 residues. After removal of 6 bases from V and 7 bases from J, the junction contained 4 bases not matched to a gene. The CDR3 DNA reads as TGTGCCAGCAGGGGACTAGCGGGTGGTAATGAGCAGTTCTTC. The encoded protein is CASRGLAGGNEQFF.

The rearrangement links TRBV7-6 to TRBJ2-2; maybe TRBD2 (5 bases). The CDR3 has 18 amino acids. Between the trimmed V and J ends, which lost 1 base and 6 bases, there was a span of 21 bases. CDR1 and CDR2 (germline): SGHVS, FNYEAQ. CDR3 sequence reads: CASSLVRDQRLSAGELFF. CDR3 in DNA: TGTGCCAGCAGCTTAGTGAGGGATCAGCGACTTAGTGCCGGGGAGCTGTTTTTT.

CDR3 sequence reads: CASSGGSSYNEQFF. CDR3 nucleotide sequence: TGCGCCAGCAGCGGGGGGAGCTCCTACAATGAGCAGTTCTTC. This chain joins TRBV10-1 and TRBJ2-1; 7 bases map to TRBD2. The CDR3 is 14 residues long. Trimming removed 6 bases from V and 0 bases from J; junction bases left unmatched: 2. Per germline, CDR1 WNHNN and CDR2 SYGVQD (reference sequence).

The V gene is TRBV10-2, the J gene TRBJ2-7; no reliable D call. Trimming took off 4 bases at V and 0 bases at J, with 7 bases between the two ends. The CDR3 has 13 residues. Germline CDR1 and CDR2: WSHSY and SAAADI. The CDR3 DNA follows: TGCGCCAGCAGTGTCTTCAGCTCCTACGAGCAGTACTTC. Protein: CASSVFSSYEQYF.

The rearrangement joins TRBV6-2 or TRBV6-3 to TRBJ1-2; D is undetermined. Trimming removed 4 bases from V and 4 bases from J, with 7 bases in between. CDR1 and CDR2 (germline): MNHEY, SVGEGT. This CDR3 has 12 residues. CDR3: CASSFGFYGYTF. The CDR3 DNA is TGTGCCAGCAGTTTCGGGTTCTATGGCTACACCTTC.

The rearrangement uses TRBV6-5 and TRBJ1-2, with a weak D call TRBD1 (6 bases). Germline V gene sequence: CDR1 MNHEY, CDR2 SVGAGI. V lost 7 bases to trimming and J lost 1 base, with 16 bases between them. There are 15 residues in the CDR3. The CDR3 nucleotides are TGTGCCAGCACCAGGGACACTATCCTTAACTATGGCTACACCTTC. Protein: CASTRDTILNYGYTF.

The chain employs TRBV10-3 and TRBJ2-7; 7 bases line up with TRBD2. V lost 4 bases, J lost 1 base, and 13 bases stayed unmatched. The CDR3 sequence is 17 residues long. Germline assignment: CDR1 ENHRY and CDR2 SYGVKD. Here the CDR3 reads CAISGPPSGTTSYEQYF. CDR3 in DNA: TGTGCCATCAGTGGCCCCCCCAGTGGGACTACATCCTACGAGCAGTACTTC.

The V and J genes are TRBV7-2 and TRBJ1-4; the match to TRBD1 covers 8 bases. The ends lost 5 bases at V and 8 bases at J; junction bases unmatched: 10. The CDR3 has 15 residues. Germline CDR1 and CDR2: SGHTA and FQGNSA. The CDR3 coding sequence is TGTGCCAGCAGCCCAGACAGGGGAAGAGAAGAAAAACTGTTTTTT. Amino acid sequence: CASSPDRGREEKLFF.

CDR3 protein: CASRASGASSYNEQFF. The CDR3 coding sequence is TGTGCCAGCAGAGCTAGCGGGGCGAGCTCCTACAATGAGCAGTTCTTC. This sequence joins TRBV27 and TRBJ2-1; 9 nucleotides align to TRBD2. This CDR3 is 16 amino acids long. Per germline, CDR1 MNHEY and CDR2 SMNVEV (reference sequence). V lost 6 bases and J lost 0; bases outside the gene matches: 6.

V and J are TRBV27 and TRBJ2-5, with 9 bases that match TRBD2. V shed 3 bases and J 5 bases; nucleotides not matched to a gene: 7. This CDR3 spans 15 amino acids. Per germline, CDR1 MNHEY and CDR2 SMNVEV (reference sequence). The CDR3: CASSLLAGEGETQYF. Written as DNA, the CDR3 is TGTGCCAGCAGTTTGTTAGCGGGAGAAGGGGAGACCCAGTACTTC.

This clone was detected only a few times. The chain is built from TRBV28 and TRBJ1-5; perhaps TRBD1 as D (6 bases). Trimming cost V 7 bases and J 3 bases, with 13 bases left between them. Germline CDR1 and CDR2: MDHEN and SYDVKM. The length of the CDR3 is 14 residues. The CDR3: CASTPQGNNQPQHF. DNA of the CDR3: TGTGCCAGCACCCCTCAGGGGAACAATCAGCCCCAGCATTTT.

This sequence joins TRBV7-9 and TRBJ2-2; 14 bases align to TRBD2. From germline, CDR1 is SEHNR and CDR2 FQNEAQ (reference sequence). The ends lost 2 bases at V and 0 bases at J; junction bases unmatched: 5. The CDR3 contains 19 residues. The CDR3 loop is CASSLTRTSGGTNTGELFF. The CDR3 DNA reads TGTGCCAGCAGCTTAACCCGGACTAGCGGGGGGACGAACACCGGGGAGCTGTTTTTT.

The J gene is TRBJ1-3, the V gene TRBV28, with a possible D match to TRBD1 (6 bases). The CDR3 has 16 amino acids. Germline lookup yields CDR1 MDHEN and CDR2 SYDVKM. The germline V and J ends were trimmed by 4 bases and 2 bases, with 15 bases remaining between them. The CDR3 loop is CASSSQGGKAGNTIYF. In DNA form, the CDR3 reads TGTGCCAGCAGTTCCCAAGGGGGTAAAGCTGGAAACACCATATATTTT.

CDR3 loop: CASSQYRVGYEQYF. The CDR3 DNA is TGTGCCAGCAGCCAATACAGGGTAGGCTACGAGCAGTACTTC. The chain links TRBV3-1 (or the pseudogene TRBV3-2) to TRBJ2-7; tentatively, D is TRBD1 (6 bases). CDR1 is LGHDT and CDR2 is YNNKEL in the germline V gene (reference sequence). The CDR3 consists of 14 residues. V dropped 2 bases and J dropped 3 bases, with 11 bases sitting between them.

V usage is TRBV24-1 and J usage is TRBJ1-1; D remains ambiguous. Germline V gene sequence: CDR1 KGHDR, CDR2 SFDVKD. Deletions cut 3 bases from V and 3 bases from J, with 7 bases between. The CDR3 runs 13 residues. CDR3: CATSDPGDTEAFF. The CDR3 DNA follows: TGTGCCACCAGTGATCCCGGGGACACTGAAGCTTTCTTT.

This chain connects TRBV5-5 to TRBJ1-1, with D possibly being TRBD1 (6 bases). The V and J ends lost 3 bases and 10 bases respectively, with 16 bases between them. The CDR3 consists of 13 residues. Germline V lookup: CDR1 SGHKS, CDR2 YYEKEE (reference sequence). Written as DNA, the CDR3 is TGTGCCAGCAGCTCTGGGGACATTCCATCAGCTTTCTTT. Translated: CASSSGDIPSAFF.

V gene TRBV18 combines with J gene TRBJ2-7, with D maybe TRBD1 (5 bases). V shed 3 bases and J shed 5 bases, with 14 bases lying between them. The CDR3 totals 14 residues. Germline values: CDR1 KGHSH, CDR2 LQKENI. The CDR3 loop reads CASSPSRVNDEQYF. Here the CDR3 DNA reads TGTGCCAGCTCACCCTCCAGGGTGAACGACGAGCAGTACTTC.

Here the CDR3 reads CASSLNRENTGELFF. CDR3 nucleotide sequence: TGTGCCAGCAGCCTTAACAGGGAGAACACCGGGGAGCTGTTTTTT. The chain couples TRBV11-2 to TRBJ2-2, with D possibly TRBD1 on 6 matching bases. V was clipped by 5 bases and J by 1 base, with 11 bases between them. The length of the CDR3 is 15 residues. Germline CDR1 SGHAT, CDR2 FQNNGV.

With respect to this clone: Other DNA sequences in the same sample also yield this CDR3. CDR3 bases: TGTGCCAGCAGCCCTGGGACAGGGGTGAACACTGAAGCTTTCTTT. Its protein product is CASSPGTGVNTEAFF. This chain connects TRBV28 to TRBJ1-1, with 10 bases matching TRBD1. Losses at the gene ends were 6 bases for V and 0 bases for J; bases not matched to a gene: 4. Germline V lookup: CDR1 MDHEN, CDR2 SYDVKM. The CDR3 totals 15 residues.

The chain joins TRBV20-1 to TRBJ1-6, with 7 bases aligning to TRBD1. V trimming: 6 bases; J trimming: 15 bases; junction bases outside the gene matches: 8. The CDR3 totals 11 residues. Germline V gene sequence: CDR1 DFQATT, CDR2 SNEGSKA (reference sequence). CDR3 coding DNA: TGCAGTGCCGAAAGAGCAGGGGGCCTCCACTTT. It specifies CSAERAGGLHF.

This sequence joins TRBV18 and TRBJ2-3; D possibly corresponds to TRBD1 (5 bases). The CDR3 runs 14 residues. Trimming pared 5 bases from V and 1 base from J, leaving 10 bases between. Germline V gene lookup returns CDR1 KGHSH and CDR2 LQKENI. CDR3 sequence: CASSTTVGTDTQYF. CDR3 bases: TGTGCCAGCTCAACGACAGTAGGCACAGATACGCAGTATTTT. Together with reference TRBV18 and TRBJ2-3, the CDR3 gives the full variable domain: NAGVMQNPRHLVRRRGQEARLRCSPMKGHSHVYWYRQLPEEGLKFMVYLQKENIIDESGMPKERFSAEFPKEGPSILRIQQVVRGDSAAYFCASSTTVGTDTQYFGPGTRLTVL.

The chain links TRBV7-6 to TRBJ2-2, with 7 bases matching TRBD2. V lost 0 bases and J lost 1; bases outside the gene matches: 2. Germline V gene lookup returns CDR1 SGHVS and CDR2 FNYEAQ. The CDR3 covers 16 residues. CDR3 in amino acids: CASSLAGGVNTGELFF. CDR3 bases: TGTGCCAGCAGCTTAGCTGGGGGGGTGAACACCGGGGAGCTGTTTTTT.

The rearrangement joins TRBV28 to TRBJ1-3; TRBD1 might be the D (5 bases). V lost 3 bases to trimming and J lost 4 bases, with 16 bases between them. The germline V gene encodes CDR1 MDHEN and CDR2 SYDVKM. CDR3 length: 16 amino acids. CDR3 DNA: TGTGCCAGCAGTTTTGACGGAGGGGAGGGCGGAAACACCATATATTTT. Translating it yields CASSFDGGEGGNTIYF.

This rearrangement joins TRBV6-2 or TRBV6-3 to TRBJ2-3; D is ambiguous. Germline CDR1 MNHEY, CDR2 SVGEGT. The CDR3 totals 14 residues. Trimming pared 2 bases from V and 4 bases from J, leaving 10 bases between. The CDR3 DNA sequence: TGTGCCAGCAGTTACCCCCAGGTCGCAGATACGCAGTATTTT. It codes for CASSYPQVADTQYF.

The CDR3 loop reads CASSLGTVFSTDTQYF. CDR3 sequence (DNA): TGTGCCAGCTCACTTGGGACAGTCTTTAGCACAGATACGCAGTATTTT. The rearrangement links TRBV18 to TRBJ2-3; 7 positions match TRBD1. Germline V CDR1 and CDR2: KGHSH, LQKENI. CDR3 length equals 16 residues. The trim removed 4 bases at V and 0 bases at J, leaving 7 bases unmatched.